Shown below are 24 T cell receptor beta chains from a single sample sequenced in a study of OX40 agonist ivuxolimab in advanced cancers. Sequenced by immunoSEQ multiplex PCR; TCRdb stores in-frame clones only, minus some. The repertoire has 150,000 to 170,000 clones, 94% of them found once; the top ten carry 0.3% to 0.35%. The sample was CD4+ or CD8+ T cells sorted from blood, taken in a trial of the OX40 agonist ivuxolimab. The receptor source for this set is an adult with an advanced solid tumor such as melanoma, head and neck, liver or kidney cancer.

The chain employs TRBV6-5 and TRBJ1-1, with TRBD1 as a possible D gene (5 bases). Germline V CDR1 and CDR2: MNHEY, SVGAGI. Trimming pared 3 bases from V and 2 bases from J, leaving 16 bases between. This CDR3 has 16 residues. The CDR3 sequence is CASSYPGLGRNTEAFF. The CDR3 DNA follows: TGTGCCAGCAGTTATCCGGGACTGGGGAGAAACACTGAAGCTTTCTTT.

This clone was seen more than once but under ten times. The genes are TRBV27 and TRBJ2-7; 7 bases match TRBD1. Trimming removed 6 bases from V and 0 bases from J; junction bases left unmatched: 17. The CDR3 loop spans 18 amino acids. Per germline, CDR1 MNHEY and CDR2 SMNVEV (reference sequence). CDR3 protein: CASSLQGTGTGSSYEQYF. Written as DNA, the CDR3 is TGTGCCAGCAGCCTACAGGGGACCGGGACGGGGAGCTCCTACGAGCAGTACTTC.

This clone was counted once. The rearrangement links TRBV9 to TRBJ1-6; the D is unclear. The CDR3 loop spans 16 amino acids. Germline V gene lookup returns CDR1 SGDLS and CDR2 YYNGEE. V lost 3 bases to trimming and J lost 0 bases, with 10 bases between them. The CDR3 sequence: CASSGPGSSYNSPLHF. The CDR3 region has the DNA TGTGCCAGCAGCGGCCCTGGGTCCTCCTATAATTCACCCCTCCACTTT.

In this sample, this clone turned up once. This chain uses TRBV5-1 with TRBJ1-3, with TRBD1 matching 10 bases. The J segment lost 7 bases and the V segment lost 3 bases, leaving 10 bases of the junction unmatched. This CDR3 has 16 residues. In germline, CDR1 is SGHRS, CDR2 YFSETQ. The CDR3 reads CASSSGQGLLRNTIYF. The CDR3 bases are TGCGCCAGCAGCTCGGGACAGGGGCTTCTGAGGAACACCATATATTTT. Together with reference TRBV5-1 and TRBJ1-3, the CDR3 gives the full variable domain: KAGVTQTPRYLIKTRGQQVTLSCSPISGHRSVSWYQQTPGQGLQFLFEYFSETQRNKGNFPGRFSGRQFSNSRSEMNVSTLELGDSALYLCASSSGQGLLRNTIYFGEGSWLTVV.

The chain has TRBV11-2 and TRBJ2-7; TRBD2 agrees at 8 bases. CDR1 is SGHAT and CDR2 is FQNNGV in the germline V gene. V was pared by 0 bases and J by 2 bases, with 12 bases of the junction left unmatched. The CDR3 covers 18 residues. CDR3 DNA: TGTGCCAGCAGCTTAGATCCCCATCCTAGCGGGCCGGCCTACGAGCAGTACTTC. This translates into CASSLDPHPSGPAYEQYF.

For this clone: The junction differs from germline at one of its ends, possibly a read error. The V gene is TRBV18, the J gene TRBJ2-7, with TRBD1 identical over 8 bases. This CDR3 is 12 amino acids long. Germline V gives CDR1 KGHSH, CDR2 LQKENI. In DNA, the CDR3 is TGTGCCAGCTCGCCACAGGGGGACGAGCAGTACTTC. Protein product: CASSPQGDEQYF. Full variable domain (outside the CDR3, taken from reference TRBV18 and TRBJ2-7): NAGVMQNPRHLVRRRGQEARLRCSPMKGHSHVYWYRQLPEEGLKFMVYLQKENIIDESGMPKERFSAEFPKEGPSILRIQQVVRGDSAAYFCASSPQGDEQYFGPGTRLTVT.

The chain is built from TRBV18 and TRBJ1-6; 7 positions agree with TRBD1. V gave up 8 bases and J gave up 7 bases; unmatched junction bases: 5. In germline, CDR1 is KGHSH, CDR2 LQKENI. The CDR3 is made up of 13 amino acids. The CDR3 region is CASGGDRNSPLHF. The CDR3 DNA sequence: TGTGCCAGCGGGGGGGACAGAAATTCACCCCTCCACTTT.

The chain couples TRBV18 to TRBJ1-2; 9 nucleotides agree with TRBD1. The V and J ends lost 3 bases and 5 bases, in that order; junction bases with no gene match: 4. Germline lookup yields CDR1 KGHSH and CDR2 LQKENI. The CDR3 loop spans 14 amino acids. The CDR3 sequence is CASSPGQGVYGYTF. CDR3 DNA: TGTGCCAGCTCACCGGGACAGGGTGTTTATGGCTACACCTTC. Combining the CDR3 with reference TRBV18 and TRBJ1-2 gives the whole variable domain NAGVMQNPRHLVRRRGQEARLRCSPMKGHSHVYWYRQLPEEGLKFMVYLQKENIIDESGMPKERFSAEFPKEGPSILRIQQVVRGDSAAYFCASSPGQGVYGYTFGSGTRLTVV.

The chain combines TRBV9 with TRBJ1-1, with 9 bases identical to TRBD1. Germline CDR1 and CDR2: SGDLS and YYNGEE. The CDR3 is made up of 14 amino acids. V trimming: 2 bases; J trimming: 5 bases; junction bases outside the gene matches: 4. The DNA for the CDR3 is TGTGCCAGCAGCGTCAGGGACAGGGAAACTGAAGCTTTCTTT. Its translation is CASSVRDRETEAFF.

This clone has more than one count but fewer than ten. This chain's CDR3 is CASSLGRTNEKLFF. CDR3 DNA: TGCGCCAGCAGCTTGGGGAGAACTAATGAAAAACTGTTTTTT. The chain has TRBV5-1 and TRBJ1-4; D gene ambiguous. Trimming shortened V by 0 bases and J by 1 base, and 4 bases separated the two germline ends. The CDR3 is 14 residues long. CDR1 is SGHRS, CDR2 YFSETQ, per germline.

The chain carries TRBV30 and TRBJ1-6; D possibly corresponds to TRBD1 (5 bases). This CDR3 contains 15 residues. V was cut by 0 bases and J by 7 bases, with 13 bases left in between. CDR1 and CDR2 (germline): GTSNPN, SVGIG (reference sequence). The CDR3 reads CAWSVRDRGNSPLHF. The CDR3 nucleotides are TGTGCCTGGAGTGTACGGGACCGTGGGAATTCACCCCTCCACTTT.

This chain uses TRBV30 with TRBJ1-3; D not certain. Trimming pared 3 bases from V and 2 bases from J, leaving 8 bases between. The CDR3 runs 13 residues. Germline lookup yields CDR1 GTSNPN and CDR2 SVGIG (reference sequence). In DNA form, the CDR3 reads TGTGCCTGGAGGGTGGTGGCTGGAAACACCATATATTTT. This codes for CAWRVVAGNTIYF.

The rearrangement uses TRBV11-2 and TRBJ1-1; D remains ambiguous. The V gene's germline CDR1 is SGHAT and CDR2 FQNNGV. V was shortened by 1 base and J by 3 bases, with 12 bases between the two germline ends. CDR3 length equals 15 residues. The chain's CDR3 is CASSLAAKGHTEAFF. The CDR3 bases are TGTGCCAGCAGCTTAGCCGCCAAGGGCCACACTGAAGCTTTCTTT.

The genes are TRBV4-2 and TRBJ1-2; 7 bases map to TRBD1. V dropped 3 bases and J dropped 2; count of bases not matched to a gene: 3. CDR1 is LGHNA and CDR2 is YNFKEQ in the germline V gene. There are 14 residues in the CDR3. The chain's CDR3 is CASSHSDRNYGYTF. The DNA for the CDR3 is TGTGCCAGCAGCCACTCGGACAGGAACTATGGCTACACCTTC.

The chain is built from TRBV6-1 and TRBJ1-2; no clear D gene. This CDR3 comprises 14 residues. V lost 10 bases, J lost 1 base, and 16 bases lay in between. Germline values: CDR1 MNHNS, CDR2 SASEGT. This CDR3 is CATSPGDHNYGYTF. DNA for the CDR3: TGTGCCACCTCGCCAGGAGACCATAACTATGGCTACACCTTC.

The V and J genes are TRBV28 and TRBJ2-1; 13 bases line up with TRBD2. Germline V gives CDR1 MDHEN, CDR2 SYDVKM. The CDR3 runs to 16 residues. V lost 3 bases, J lost 6 bases, and 5 bases stayed unmatched. Here the CDR3 reads CASSLWTSGSFNEQFF. Written as DNA, the CDR3 is TGTGCCAGCAGTTTGTGGACTAGCGGGAGTTTCAATGAGCAGTTCTTC.

The chain couples TRBV23-1 to TRBJ2-1; maybe TRBD1 (5 bases). TRBV23-1 is placed among ORFs of uncertain function. CDR3 size: 15 residues. Trimming cost V 0 bases and J 3 bases, with 9 bases left between them. CDR3 nucleotide sequence: TGCGCCAGCAGTCAATCGTTACAGGTCTACAATGAGCAGTTCTTC. Amino acids: CASSQSLQVYNEQFF.

This chain uses TRBV6-5 with TRBJ2-2, with 8 bases fitting TRBD1. The V gene end was trimmed by 3 bases and the J gene end by 5 bases; junction bases not matched to a gene: 5. The germline CDR1 and CDR2 sequences are MNHEY and SVGAGI. The CDR3 totals 15 residues. For the CDR3, the DNA is TGTGCCAGCAGTTATCAGGGGGCATATACCGGGGAGCTGTTTTTT. Translation: CASSYQGAYTGELFF.

The chain is built from TRBV7-2 and TRBJ1-6; the match to TRBD1 covers 7 bases. The CDR3 sequence is 16 residues long. J gave up 7 bases and V 1 base, and 7 bases lay outside the gene matches. In germline, CDR1 is SGHTA, CDR2 FQGNSA. The CDR3 DNA follows: TGTGCCAGCAGCTTAGTACGGCAGGGGGGAAATTCACCCCTCCACTTT. It encodes CASSLVRQGGNSPLHF.

This chain connects TRBV7-2 to TRBJ1-6; TRBD1 is a possible D gene (6 bases). Germline V CDR1 and CDR2: SGHTA, FQGNSA. Trimming removed 5 bases from V and 1 base from J, with 15 bases in between. The CDR3 consists of 17 residues. The CDR3 sequence: CASSPTGTRSYNSPLHF. The CDR3 coding sequence is TGTGCCAGCAGCCCTACAGGGACGCGGTCCTATAATTCACCCCTCCACTTT.

The chain links TRBV19 to TRBJ2-5; the D is unclear. The V end was cut by 3 bases, the J end by 2 bases, with 10 bases between. The germline V gene encodes CDR1 LNHDA and CDR2 SQIVND (reference sequence). The CDR3 spans 14 residues. The CDR3 sequence is CASSIFQDQETQYF. CDR3 bases: TGTGCCAGTAGTATTTTCCAGGATCAAGAGACCCAGTACTTC.

The V and J genes are TRBV19 and TRBJ1-5; 10 bases map to TRBD1. V was clipped by 5 bases and J by 6 bases; unmatched bases: 10. The CDR3 totals 16 residues. Looked up from germline, CDR1 is LNHDA and CDR2 is SQIVND (reference sequence). CDR3 loop: CASSLNERTGGQPQHF. The CDR3 nucleotides read TGTGCCAGTAGTCTAAACGAAAGGACAGGGGGTCAGCCCCAGCATTTT. Supplemented by reference TRBV19 and TRBJ1-5, the full variable domain reads DGGITQSPKYLFRKEGQNVTLSCEQNLNHDAMYWYRQDPGQGLRLIYYSQIVNDFQKGDIAEGYSVSREKKESFPLTVTSAQKNPTAFYLCASSLNERTGGQPQHFGDGTRLSIL.

V gene TRBV2 combines with J gene TRBJ2-5, with D perhaps assigned TRBD1 or TRBD2 (5 bases each). The length of the CDR3 is 15 residues. V was trimmed by 1 base and J by 5 bases, leaving 14 bases between them. Germline V gene data show CDR1 as SNHLY and CDR2 as FYNNEI. CDR3 residues: CASSEEAGSGETQYF. CDR3 bases: TGTGCCAGCAGTGAAGAAGCAGGGTCGGGGGAGACCCAGTACTTC.

The J gene is TRBJ2-3, the V gene TRBV2; perhaps TRBD2 as D (5 bases). CDR3 length equals 14 residues. The V end was cut by 6 bases, the J end by 8 bases, with 18 bases between. Germline V gives CDR1 SNHLY, CDR2 FYNNEI. CDR3 nucleotides: TGTGCCAGCAGAAGAGAGTCGTTGGGGAGTACGCAGTATTTT. The encoded protein is CASRRESLGSTQYF.